These 12 T cell receptor beta chains share one sample of origin, sequenced in a study of blood T cell repertoires in COVID-19 (dated by TCRdb to 2018 to 2020). Preparation of the library involved the immunoSEQ multiplex PCR assay. TCRdb retrieved this table from immuneACCESS and kept in-frame rearrangements only. Not all clones are present; in checked studies, unresolved V genes account for under half, and no reason is known for the remainder. The sample table contains roughly 260,000 clones; only one count was recorded for about 80% of them. The ten largest account for 4.9% of the sample. Material for sequencing was peripheral blood. The receptors stem from a woman at least 80 years old with active or convalescent COVID-19.

V is TRBV18 and J is TRBJ2-7; TRBD1 agrees at 9 bases. CDR3 length: 15 amino acids. Losses at the gene ends were 5 bases for V and 0 bases for J; bases not matched to a gene: 5. CDR1 and CDR2 (germline): KGHSH, LQKENI. The CDR3 here is CASSEGTGSSYEQYF. The CDR3 DNA reads TGTGCCAGCTCAGAGGGGACAGGGAGCTCCTACGAGCAGTACTTC. Filled out from reference TRBV18 and TRBJ2-7, the complete variable domain reads NAGVMQNPRHLVRRRGQEARLRCSPMKGHSHVYWYRQLPEEGLKFMVYLQKENIIDESGMPKERFSAEFPKEGPSILRIQQVVRGDSAAYFCASSEGTGSSYEQYFGPGTRLTVT.

The chain employs TRBV7-9 and TRBJ2-3; possibly TRBD2 for D (5 bases). This CDR3 has 15 amino acids. The germline CDR1 and CDR2 sequences are SEHNR and FQNEAQ (reference sequence). Trimming cost V 0 bases and J 3 bases, with 10 bases left between them. The CDR3 spells CASSLARVGTDTQYF. CDR3 sequence (DNA): TGTGCCAGCAGCTTAGCGAGGGTAGGGACAGATACGCAGTATTTT.

This chain joins TRBV11-3 and TRBJ2-1; 11 bases agree with TRBD2. Germline V lookup: CDR1 SGHNT, CDR2 YENEEA. The CDR3 covers 18 residues. The J segment lost 5 bases and the V segment lost 5 bases, leaving 14 bases of the junction unmatched. CDR3 in DNA: TGTGCCAGCAGCCAAAATCACGGGGCTAGCGGGAGGCACAATGAGCAGTTCTTC. Its protein is CASSQNHGASGRHNEQFF.

The chain is built from TRBV15 and TRBJ2-2; 8 nucleotides line up with TRBD1. The CDR3 has 17 residues. The germline CDR1 and CDR2 sequences are LNHNV and YYDKDF (reference sequence). Trimming took 3 bases from V and 2 from J; bases not matched to a gene: 8. CDR3 DNA sequence: TGTGCCACCAGCAGCCGAGAGGACAGGGATAACACCGGGGAGCTGTTTTTT. This gives the protein CATSSREDRDNTGELFF.

This clone was counted between two and nine times. The chain carries TRBV3-1 (or the pseudogene TRBV3-2) and TRBJ1-1; TRBD1 agrees at 11 bases. The CDR3 contains 15 residues. V shed 0 bases and J 8 bases; nucleotides not matched to a gene: 5. Per germline, CDR1 LGHDT and CDR2 YNNKEL (reference sequence). The CDR3 nucleotides read TGTGCCAGCAGCCAAGAAGGACAGGGGGCTAGAGAAGCTTTCTTT. The encoded protein is CASSQEGQGAREAFF.

CDR3 loop: CASRQGFESNQPQHF. The DNA of the CDR3 is TGCGCCAGCAGACAGGGATTTGAGAGCAATCAGCCCCAGCATTTT. This chain links TRBV5-1 with TRBJ1-5; TRBD1 is a possible D gene (6 bases). In germline, CDR1 is SGHRS, CDR2 YFSETQ. Trimming removed 5 bases at V and 1 base at J, with 13 bases between. The CDR3 length is 15 residues.

This chain joins TRBV30 and TRBJ1-5; the match to TRBD1 covers 8 bases. The germline V gene encodes CDR1 GTSNPN and CDR2 SVGIG (reference sequence). V lost 4 bases to trimming and J lost 6 bases; unmatched junction nucleotides: 5. The CDR3 loop spans 13 amino acids. CDR3 in DNA: TGTGCCTGGAACAGGGGGGCTGGTCAGCCCCAGCATTTT. The encoded protein is CAWNRGAGQPQHF.

The chain uses TRBV5-1 and TRBJ1-2; possibly TRBD1 for D (6 bases). Per the germline V gene, CDR1 is SGHRS and CDR2 is YFSETQ. The ends were cut back, 5 bases at V and 3 bases at J, with 17 bases in the middle. This CDR3 spans 15 amino acids. CDR3 nucleotides: TGCGCCAGCAGGTTATCATTGGGGGCTGACTATGGCTACACCTTC. It translates to CASRLSLGADYGYTF.

This chain links TRBV6-5 with TRBJ1-1, with 8 bases aligning to TRBD1. Germline assignment: CDR1 MNHEY and CDR2 SVGAGI. J lost 5 bases, V lost 7 bases, and 9 bases had no gene match. The CDR3 totals 14 residues. The CDR3 DNA sequence: TGTGCCAGCATCCAGACAGGGGCAAGGACTGAAGCTTTCTTT. This codes for CASIQTGARTEAFF.

This clone was recorded a few times. The chain carries TRBV28 and TRBJ2-1; D is possibly TRBD2 (7 bases). Trimming took 2 bases from V and 9 from J, leaving 17 bases between them. CDR1 and CDR2 (germline): MDHEN, SYDVKM. The CDR3 spans 15 residues. The chain's CDR3 is CASSLPGGQRGEQFF. The CDR3 DNA is TGTGCCAGCAGTTTACCGGGGGGCCAGAGAGGTGAGCAGTTCTTC.

The DNA for the CDR3 is TGTGCCAGCAGAGAGGGGGCGAACACTGAAGCTTTCTTT. This encodes CASREGANTEAFF. The rearrangement joins TRBV6-5 to TRBJ1-1, with 7 bases identical to TRBD1. The CDR3 is 13 amino acids. Germline assignment: CDR1 MNHEY and CDR2 SVGAGI. Trimming took 6 bases from V and 1 from J; bases not matched to a gene: 2.

This clone has just one count. This chain uses TRBV4-2 with TRBJ2-7, with 10 bases lining up with TRBD2. This CDR3 spans 15 amino acids. V gave up 4 bases and J gave up 2 bases; unmatched junction bases: 5. CDR1 LGHNA and CDR2 YNFKEQ come from the germline V gene. The CDR3 coding sequence is TGTGCCAGCAGCCCCCGACTAGCGGGCACCTACGAGCAGTACTTC. It codes for CASSPRLAGTYEQYF.